Below are 28 T cell receptor beta chains sequenced from a single sample in a study of cytotoxic CD8 clonotypes in ibrutinib-treated CLL. TCRdb's copy holds only in-frame clones and misses some; the assay was immunoSEQ multiplex PCR. The top ten hold approximately 2.9% of the sample, which has 150,000 to 200,000 clones, roughly 90% seen once. The sequencing used PBMCs, collected at disease progression, from a patient treated with ibrutinib. The origin of the receptors is a human donor with chronic lymphocytic leukemia.

The chain links TRBV21-1 to TRBJ1-4. TRBV21-1 counts as a pseudogene. The CDR3 sequence is 15 residues long. CDR3 in amino acids: CAEADQGRTNEKLFF. CDR3 bases: TGTGCCGAAGCAGACCAGGGACGAACTAATGAAAAACTGTTTTTT.

This chain uses TRBV5-1 with TRBJ1-2, with a weak D call TRBD1 (5 bases). In germline, CDR1 is SGHRS, CDR2 YFSETQ. Trimming removed 7 bases from V and 6 bases from J, with 7 bases in between. This CDR3 comprises 10 residues. CDR3: CASAGNGYTF. For the CDR3, the DNA is TGCGCCAGCGCAGGGAATGGCTACACCTTC.

The genes are TRBV5-1 and TRBJ2-1, with TRBD2 matching over 11 bases. Germline assignment: CDR1 SGHRS and CDR2 YFSETQ. The CDR3 is made up of 15 amino acids. V shed 0 bases and J 7 bases; nucleotides not matched to a gene: 3. The CDR3 sequence is CASSLGGLAANEQFF. The CDR3 DNA follows: TGCGCCAGCAGCTTGGGGGGACTAGCGGCGAATGAGCAGTTCTTC.

The chain employs TRBV7-2 and TRBJ2-1; D assignment may be TRBD1 or TRBD2 (6 bases each). Trimming took off 3 bases at V and 0 bases at J, with 18 bases between the two ends. The CDR3 totals 18 residues. The V gene's germline CDR1 is SGHTA and CDR2 FQGNSA. DNA for the CDR3: TGTGCCAGCAGCTTCAGGGGTGGTAGCGGAAGCTCCTACAATGAGCAGTTCTTC. It encodes CASSFRGGSGSSYNEQFF.

The chain links TRBV7-2 to TRBJ2-7, with 8 bases that match TRBD2. This CDR3 is 13 amino acids long. V gave up 6 bases and J gave up 0 bases; unmatched junction bases: 1. Germline assignment: CDR1 SGHTA and CDR2 FQGNSA. The CDR3 sequence: CASRSGGSYEQYF. DNA for the CDR3: TGTGCCAGCAGAAGCGGGGGCTCCTACGAGCAGTACTTC. Based on the CDR3 plus reference TRBV7-2 and TRBJ2-7, the full variable domain is GAGVSQSPSNKVTEKGKDVELRCDPISGHTALYWYRQSLGQGLEFLIYFQGNSAPDKSGLPSDRFSAERTGGSVSTLTIQRTQQEDSAVYLCASRSGGSYEQYFGPGTRLTVT.

V usage is TRBV5-5 and J usage is TRBJ2-3, with 11 bases identical to TRBD1. The J segment lost 2 bases and the V segment lost 0 bases, leaving 5 bases of the junction unmatched. Germline CDR1 and CDR2: SGHKS and YYEKEE (reference sequence). CDR3 size: 17 residues. As DNA, the CDR3 is TGTGCCAGCAGCTTGGTCGGACAGGGGGCGGTCACAGATACGCAGTATTTT. Its translation: CASSLVGQGAVTDTQYF.

The genes are TRBV4-3 and TRBJ2-1, with unresolved D. Trimming removed 0 bases at V and 7 bases at J, with 10 bases between. Germline-derived CDR1 and CDR2 are LGHNA and YSLEER. The CDR3 is made up of 14 amino acids. The CDR3 is CASSQDPRGNEQFF. The DNA of the CDR3 is TGCGCCAGCAGCCAAGATCCTCGAGGAAATGAGCAGTTCTTC.

The chain is built from TRBV19 and TRBJ1-1, with 10 bases fitting TRBD1. The germline gives CDR1 LNHDA, CDR2 SQIVND (reference sequence). The CDR3 is 15 amino acids. The V and J ends lost 3 bases and 3 bases, in that order; junction bases with no gene match: 4. The CDR3 region is CASSMGQGLDTEAFF. The CDR3 coding sequence is TGTGCCAGTAGTATGGGACAGGGGTTGGACACTGAAGCTTTCTTT.

The CDR3 sequence: CASSLLGSVSSYEQYF. The CDR3 bases are TGCGCCAGCAGCTTGTTAGGTTCTGTGAGCTCCTACGAGCAGTACTTC. The chain recombines TRBV5-1 with TRBJ2-7; D is ambiguous. V lost 1 base and J 0 bases, leaving 14 bases between the germline ends. The CDR3 totals 16 residues. Per the germline V gene, CDR1 is SGHRS and CDR2 is YFSETQ.

This chain's CDR3 is CASSELAGGGETQYF. CDR3 nucleotides: TGTGCCAGCAGTGAATTAGCAGGGGGGGGAGAGACCCAGTACTTC. The chain has TRBV6-1 and TRBJ2-5; either TRBD1 or TRBD2 may supply D (7 bases each). V was shortened by 2 bases and J by 4 bases, with 14 bases between the two germline ends. Looked up from germline, CDR1 is MNHNS and CDR2 is SASEGT. CDR3 length: 15 residues.

V usage is TRBV11-2 and J usage is TRBJ1-3; TRBD1 is a possible D gene (5 bases). Trimming shortened V by 5 bases and J by 11 bases, and 7 bases separated the two germline ends. CDR1 and CDR2 from the germline V gene are SGHAT and FQNNGV. The CDR3 covers 10 residues. CDR3 DNA sequence: TGTGCCAGCAGCCGGGGGTCCATATATTTT. Protein: CASSRGSIYF.

This sequence joins TRBV9 and TRBJ2-7; D ambiguous. V was shortened by 0 bases and J by 0 bases, with 4 bases between the two germline ends. Looked up from germline, CDR1 is SGDLS and CDR2 is YYNGEE. This CDR3 comprises 13 residues. The DNA for the CDR3 is TGTGCCAGCAGCGTAGGGAGCTCCTACGAGCAGTACTTC. This encodes CASSVGSSYEQYF.

This chain connects TRBV27 to TRBJ1-3; 11 positions match TRBD1. This CDR3 has 20 residues. V lost 6 bases and J lost 0; bases outside the gene matches: 16. Looked up from germline, CDR1 is MNHEY and CDR2 is SMNVEV (reference sequence). CDR3 coding DNA: TGTGCCAGCAGCCGCCCGGCAAGGGGACAGGGGGTTATCTCTGGAAACACCATATATTTT. It encodes CASSRPARGQGVISGNTIYF.

This chain joins TRBV5-4 and TRBJ2-3; no definite D call. Germline values: CDR1 SGHNT, CDR2 YYREEE (reference sequence). The CDR3 is 12 amino acids. Trimming stripped 2 bases from V and 4 bases from J, with 5 bases between. CDR3 nucleotides: TGTGCCAGCAGCTTCGGCCCAGATACGCAGTATTTT. It codes for CASSFGPDTQYF.

The rearrangement joins TRBV7-2 to TRBJ2-7, with D unresolved. Trimming pared 5 bases from V and 3 bases from J, leaving 14 bases between. The CDR3 contains 14 residues. Germline V gene data show CDR1 as SGHTA and CDR2 as FQGNSA. The CDR3 DNA is TGTGCCAGCAGCCAAGACCGGAAAATCTACGAGCAGTACTTC. Encoded protein: CASSQDRKIYEQYF.

The gene calls are TRBV9 and TRBJ1-3; the D gene is possibly TRBD1 (5 bases). CDR1 SGDLS and CDR2 YYNGEE come from the germline V gene. Trimming cost V 2 bases and J 2 bases, with 8 bases left between them. CDR3 length: 14 residues. This CDR3 is CASSVGDPGNTIYF. The CDR3 nucleotides read TGTGCCAGCAGCGTTGGGGACCCTGGAAACACCATATATTTT.

This chain connects TRBV5-5 to TRBJ1-5, with D maybe TRBD1 (5 bases). V lost 0 bases and J lost 0, with 7 bases in between. The V gene's germline CDR1 is SGHKS and CDR2 YYEKEE (reference sequence). This CDR3 comprises 15 residues. This CDR3 is CASSLGQNSNQPQHF. CDR3 DNA: TGTGCCAGCAGCTTGGGACAGAATAGCAATCAGCCCCAGCATTTT.

The CDR3 DNA reads TGTGCCAGCAGTGAAAGACTGGGAGACTATGGCTACACCTTC. Amino acids: CASSERLGDYGYTF. The chain uses TRBV6-1 and TRBJ1-2; D gene uncertain. This CDR3 is built from 14 residues. With 2 bases removed from V and 3 bases from J, the gap between germline ends came to 10 bases. Looked up from germline, CDR1 is MNHNS and CDR2 is SASEGT.

This clone was found once. J is TRBJ1-2 and V is TRBV19; 7 bases are a match to TRBD1. The germline gives CDR1 LNHDA, CDR2 SQIVND (reference sequence). V trimming: 6 bases; J trimming: 3 bases; junction bases outside the gene matches: 4. The CDR3 has 13 amino acids. CDR3 residues: CASRTGTDYGYTF. The CDR3 DNA follows: TGTGCCAGTAGAACCGGGACAGACTATGGCTACACCTTC.

This clone was picked up one time. This chain connects TRBV7-9 to TRBJ2-3; D call uncertain. V was shortened by 2 bases and J by 6 bases, with 12 bases between the two germline ends. Germline CDR1 and CDR2: SEHNR and FQNEAQ (reference sequence). The CDR3 is 14 residues long. CDR3 sequence: CASSLSQSMDTQYF. The CDR3 DNA sequence: TGTGCCAGCAGCTTAAGTCAGAGTATGGATACGCAGTATTTT. Based on the CDR3 plus reference TRBV7-9 and TRBJ2-3, the full variable domain is DTGVSQNPRHKITKRGQNVTFRCDPISEHNRLYWYRQTLGQGPEFLTYFQNEAQLEKSRLLSDRFSAERPKGSFSTLEIQRTEQGDSAMYLCASSLSQSMDTQYFGPGTRLTVL.

This chain connects TRBV10-3 to TRBJ2-5; D may be TRBD2 (6 bases). Germline V gene lookup returns CDR1 ENHRY and CDR2 SYGVKD. The CDR3 runs to 14 residues. Trimming stripped 5 bases from V and 3 bases from J, with 13 bases between. CDR3 region: CAISSGDLEETQYF. The CDR3 bases are TGTGCCATCAGTTCGGGAGACCTAGAAGAGACCCAGTACTTC.

V gene TRBV4-3 combines with J gene TRBJ2-1; TRBD1 might be the D (5 bases). The V end was cut by 0 bases, the J end by 7 bases, with 22 bases between. Germline CDR1 and CDR2: LGHNA and YSLEER. This CDR3 contains 18 residues. This CDR3 reads CASSQDPFEAGKRNEQFF. CDR3 nucleotide sequence: TGCGCCAGCAGCCAAGATCCCTTTGAGGCAGGGAAGAGAAATGAGCAGTTCTTC.

The chain uses TRBV10-1 and TRBJ2-7; 7 positions agree with TRBD2. V was pared by 10 bases and J by 0 bases, with 9 bases of the junction left unmatched. This CDR3 has 14 residues. CDR1 is WNHNN, CDR2 SYGVQD, per germline (reference sequence). As DNA, the CDR3 is TGCGCCACCGCAAGCGGGGATAGCTCCTACGAGCAGTACTTC. It yields the protein CATASGDSSYEQYF.

The genes are TRBV11-3 and TRBJ2-2, with 8 bases fitting TRBD1. Germline-derived CDR1 and CDR2 are SGHNT and YENEEA. The CDR3 is made up of 15 amino acids. With V trimmed by 4 bases and J by 0 bases, 1 base remained unmatched. The CDR3 DNA sequence: TGTGCCAGCAGCTCACAGGGGGCGAACACCGGGGAGCTGTTTTTT. Protein sequence: CASSSQGANTGELFF.

The chain couples TRBV18 to TRBJ1-3; unclear D gene. The CDR3 length is 13 residues. Germline lookup yields CDR1 KGHSH and CDR2 LQKENI. Between the trimmed V and J ends, which lost 4 bases and 1 base, there was a span of 5 bases. Here the CDR3 DNA reads TGTGCCAGCTCACGGGGTTCTGGAAACACCATATATTTT. Translated: CASSRGSGNTIYF.

The V gene is TRBV9, the J gene TRBJ2-3; D is undetermined. Trimming cost V 0 bases and J 0 bases, with 8 bases left between them. The CDR3 is made up of 15 amino acids. The germline V gene encodes CDR1 SGDLS and CDR2 YYNGEE. The CDR3 bases are TGTGCCAGCAGCGTAGAACTACCCAGCACAGATACGCAGTATTTT. Translated: CASSVELPSTDTQYF. Variable domain in full (rest from reference TRBV9 and TRBJ2-3): DSGVTQTPKHLITATGQRVTLRCSPRSGDLSVYWYQQSLDQGLQFLIQYYNGEERAKGNILERFSAQQFPDLHSELNLSSLELGDSALYFCASSVELPSTDTQYFGPGTRLTVL.

The chain employs TRBV7-2 and TRBJ1-4; D unclear. Germline CDR1 and CDR2: SGHTA and FQGNSA. Trimming took off 4 bases at V and 2 bases at J, with 11 bases between the two ends. This CDR3 is 15 amino acids long. The CDR3 DNA reads TGTGCCAGCAGCTCTGGCGGACGGACTAATGAAAAACTGTTTTTT. Translation: CASSSGGRTNEKLFF.

This sequence joins TRBV7-2 and TRBJ1-2; D is perhaps TRBD1 (5 bases). Trimming took 10 bases from V and 4 from J, leaving 10 bases between them. Looked up from germline, CDR1 is SGHTA and CDR2 is FQGNSA. The CDR3 loop spans 11 amino acids. CDR3 in DNA: TGTGCCACGGGGACGGGCTATGGCTACACCTTC. As protein: CATGTGYGYTF. The whole variable domain, filled in from reference TRBV7-2 and TRBJ1-2, reads GAGVSQSPSNKVTEKGKDVELRCDPISGHTALYWYRQSLGQGLEFLIYFQGNSAPDKSGLPSDRFSAERTGGSVSTLTIQRTQQEDSAVYLCATGTGYGYTFGSGTRLTVV.